This T cell receptor (beta chain) comes out of a study of blood T cell repertoires in COVID-19. At the level of the study: PBMCs, B-cell-depleted T cells, or T cells provided the cDNA or gDNA that made up the material.

In the study's own analysis: Reference gene primer amplification in the assay estimated nucleated cell counts. Generated by immunoSEQ multiplex PCR, the TCRdb table keeps only in-frame clones and is missing some. V, J and clone size reflect that table, while D and trimming were determined from the DNA. The sample gives approximately 500,000 clones, 70% to 90% of which show up once; about 8.2% is in the top ten. Trimming pared 2 bases from V and 5 bases from J, leaving 11 bases between. CDR1 and CDR2 (germline): GTSNPN, SVGIG (reference sequence). The CDR3 runs to 13 residues. Those enrolled in Seattle joined during active infection and were followed longitudinally afterward.

The origin of this receptor is a woman between 50 and 59 years old with COVID-19, enrolled during active disease. This sequence joins TRBV30 and TRBJ2-3, with a possible D match to TRBD2 (5 bases). Material: peripheral blood. The CDR3 DNA reads TGTGCCTGGAGTCGCGCTGAGGGAGATACGCAGTATTTT. The encoded protein is CAWSRAEGDTQYF.